This entry lists 29 T cell receptor beta chains sequenced from one sample in a study of vaccination and CD4 T cells after COVID-19. Sequencing of the DNA from cultured CD4+ T cells was carried out with the Oncomine TCR Beta short-read assay. TCRdb used MiXCR to reprocess the PCR reads, holding one entry per CDR3 protein. The repertoire holds about 18,000 distinct CDR3 sequences, with about 38% as singletons. The antigens for these receptors are not known. Treatment: approximately nine-day PBMC culture with coronavirus spike peptide pools or control peptides (ViraFEST assay). Input material: CD4+ T cells from blood, cultured in vitro. These receptors were taken from a human donor who had recovered from COVID-19.

The gene calls are TRBV6-1 and TRBJ2-5; the D is unclear. The CDR3 has 12 amino acids. V shed 8 bases and J shed 4 bases, with 11 bases lying between them. The germline V gene encodes CDR1 MNHNS and CDR2 SASEGT. CDR3 DNA sequence: TGTGCCAGCCGCCAGCGACTAGAGACCCAGTACTTC. The encoded protein is CASRQRLETQYF.

This clonotype was detected only a few times. V is TRBV2 and J is TRBJ2-7; possibly TRBD1 for D (5 bases). The CDR3 is made up of 13 amino acids. The germline V gene encodes CDR1 SNHLY and CDR2 FYNNEI. Between the trimmed V and J ends, which lost 6 bases and 4 bases, there was a span of 13 bases. DNA of the CDR3: TGTGCCAGCAGCGGCAGGGTCTCGTACGAGCAGTACTTC. It specifies CASSGRVSYEQYF.

The chain employs TRBV6-1 and TRBJ2-2; TRBD2 matches 11 bases. The CDR3 is made up of 18 amino acids. CDR1 MNHNS and CDR2 SASEGT come from the germline V gene. Trimming took 6 bases from V and 0 from J; bases not matched to a gene: 9. The CDR3 coding sequence is TGTGCCAGCAGCTTAGGTAGCGGGAGGGCCGCGAACACCGGGGAGCTGTTTTTT. This translates into CASSLGSGRAANTGELFF.

The chain combines TRBV7-9 with TRBJ1-2, with D hard to call. Trimming took off 5 bases at V and 0 bases at J, with 13 bases between the two ends. This CDR3 comprises 15 residues. Germline V gives CDR1 SEHNR, CDR2 FQNEAQ (reference sequence). CDR3 DNA sequence: TGTGCCAGCAGCCCCTGGGAGGTCCCTAACTATGGCTACACCTTC. Protein sequence: CASSPWEVPNYGYTF.

This clonotype came up a few times. The rearrangement uses TRBV2 and TRBJ1-2; TRBD1 is a possible D gene (5 bases). Trimming pared 5 bases from V and 6 bases from J, leaving 16 bases between. Germline V lookup: CDR1 SNHLY, CDR2 FYNNEI. The CDR3 totals 14 residues. This chain's CDR3 is CASSQEAGGNGYTF. CDR3 bases: TGTGCCAGCAGTCAAGAAGCCGGGGGGAATGGCTACACCTTC.

This clonotype was counted a few times. This chain joins TRBV12-3 or TRBV12-4 and TRBJ1-5, with 10 bases that match TRBD1. This CDR3 comprises 15 residues. With V trimmed by 5 bases and J by 4 bases, 5 bases remained unmatched. CDR3: CASSRQGAQNQPQHF. CDR3 DNA: TGTGCCAGCAGTCGACAGGGGGCCCAGAATCAGCCCCAGCATTTT.

In its sample, this clonotype was seen a few times. This rearrangement joins TRBV6-2 or TRBV6-3 to TRBJ2-6; TRBD1 agrees at 8 bases. The V gene end was trimmed by 6 bases and the J gene end by 1 base; junction bases not matched to a gene: 5. Germline-derived CDR1 and CDR2 are MNHEY and SVGEGT. The CDR3 loop spans 16 amino acids. CDR3 residues: CASSNTGGSGANVLTF. As DNA, the CDR3 is TGTGCCAGCAGCAACACAGGGGGTTCTGGGGCCAACGTCCTGACTTTC.

This clonotype was counted a few times. The V and J genes are TRBV19 and TRBJ1-5; D is perhaps TRBD1 (6 bases). CDR1 is LNHDA and CDR2 is SQIVND in the germline V gene (reference sequence). V gave up 3 bases and J gave up 7 bases, with 16 bases separating them. CDR3 size: 15 residues. DNA of the CDR3: TGTGCCAGTAGTATTCAGCAGGGGTCGTTACAGCCCCAGCATTTT. It yields the protein CASSIQQGSLQPQHF.

This clonotype has just a few counts. V is TRBV20-1 and J is TRBJ1-1; 7 bases fit TRBD1. From germline, CDR1 is DFQATT and CDR2 SNEGSKA (reference sequence). Trimming took 5 bases from V and 3 from J; bases not matched to a gene: 12. The CDR3 spans 15 residues. The CDR3 nucleotides read TGCAGTGCTGGGGACAGCGGATTTTTTTACACTGAAGCTTTCTTT. Translated, it gives CSAGDSGFFYTEAFF.

This clonotype turned up a few times. J is TRBJ2-7 and V is TRBV12-3 or TRBV12-4, with 8 bases that match TRBD1. There are 15 residues in the CDR3. The J segment lost 2 bases and the V segment lost 3 bases, leaving 6 bases of the junction unmatched. CDR3 protein: CASSFGQGRAYEQYF. In DNA form, the CDR3 reads TGTGCCAGCAGTTTTGGACAGGGACGAGCCTACGAGCAGTACTTC.

V is TRBV5-1 and J is TRBJ2-7, with 14 bases aligning to TRBD2. This CDR3 region has 18 residues. CDR1 and CDR2 (germline): SGHRS, YFSETQ. Germline trimming cut 4 bases from V and 6 bases from J; bases unmatched to any gene: 15. For the CDR3, the DNA is TGCGCCAGCAGCCTCCCCGGGACTAGCGGGAGCGAGTCACTCGAGCAGTACTTC. This sequence encodes CASSLPGTSGSESLEQYF. The complete variable domain, with remaining parts taken from reference TRBV5-1 and TRBJ2-7, reads KAGVTQTPRYLIKTRGQQVTLSCSPISGHRSVSWYQQTPGQGLQFLFEYFSETQRNKGNFPGRFSGRQFSNSRSEMNVSTLELGDSALYLCASSLPGTSGSESLEQYFGPGTRLTVT.

This chain connects TRBV15 to TRBJ2-4, with D possibly being TRBD1 (6 bases). The germline V gene has CDR1 LNHNV and CDR2 YYDKDF (reference sequence). CDR3 length: 17 amino acids. Trimming stripped 0 bases from V and 3 bases from J, with 15 bases between. The CDR3 protein is CATSRDQGQGSKNIQYF. CDR3 bases: TGTGCCACCAGCAGAGATCAAGGGCAGGGGAGCAAAAACATTCAGTACTTC.

This clonotype was observed a few times. The genes are TRBV20-1 and TRBJ2-7; 8 positions agree with TRBD2. The CDR3 has 14 residues. V lost 6 bases to trimming and J lost 5 bases; unmatched junction nucleotides: 12. Germline V gene sequence: CDR1 DFQATT, CDR2 SNEGSKA (reference sequence). In nucleotides, the CDR3 is TGCAGTGCCCTTCGGACTAGCCGAATCCACGAGCAGTACTTC. Translation gives CSALRTSRIHEQYF.

The table lists this clonotype with a few counts. The genes are TRBV28 and TRBJ1-5; TRBD1 might be the D (5 bases). Germline CDR1 MDHEN, CDR2 SYDVKM. This CDR3 is 14 amino acids long. V lost 6 bases and J 7 bases, leaving 16 bases between the germline ends. CDR3 nucleotides: TGTGCCAGCAGATCGGGGGGAGCGCGCCAGCCCCAGCATTTT. This gives the protein CASRSGGARQPQHF. The variable domain in full, with the rest retrieved from reference TRBV28 and TRBJ1-5, is DVKVTQSSRYLVKRTGEKVFLECVQDMDHENMFWYRQDPGLGLRLIYFSYDVKMKEKGDIPEGYSVSREKKERFSLILESASTNQTSMYLCASRSGGARQPQHFGDGTRLSIL.

This sequence joins TRBV30 and TRBJ1-5; D is ambiguous. Germline V gives CDR1 GTSNPN, CDR2 SVGIG (reference sequence). V was cut by 0 bases and J by 5 bases, with 8 bases left in between. The CDR3 spans 13 residues. CDR3 DNA: TGTGCCTGGAGTGTACGAACGTATCAGCCCCAGCATTTT. As protein: CAWSVRTYQPQHF. The entire variable domain, with the rest obtained from reference TRBV30 and TRBJ1-5, is as follows: SQTIHQWPATLVQPVGSPLSLECTVEGTSNPNLYWYRQAAGRGLQLLFYSVGIGQISSEVPQNLSASRPQDRQFILSSKKLLLSDSGFYLCAWSVRTYQPQHFGDGTRLSIL.

This clonotype rates as large. This chain connects TRBV20-1 to TRBJ2-5, with a possible D match to TRBD1 (5 bases). This CDR3 contains 14 residues. The V and J ends lost 2 bases and 4 bases respectively, with 14 bases between them. CDR1 and CDR2 (germline): DFQATT, SNEGSKA (reference sequence). This CDR3 reads CSARFKGIGETQYF. The CDR3 DNA sequence: TGCAGTGCTAGATTTAAGGGGATCGGAGAGACCCAGTACTTC.

This rearrangement joins TRBV27 to TRBJ2-7, with TRBD1 matching over 10 bases. The V segment lost 6 bases and the J segment 3 bases; nucleotides outside the gene matches: 8. The CDR3 covers 15 residues. CDR1 is MNHEY and CDR2 is SMNVEV in the germline V gene (reference sequence). The CDR3 nucleotides read TGTGCCAGCAGCCCAATGGGGACAGGGGTCTACGAGCAGTACTTC. Protein sequence: CASSPMGTGVYEQYF.

V is TRBV15 and J is TRBJ2-5; perhaps TRBD1 as D (6 bases). V shed 1 base and J shed 3 bases, with 12 bases lying between them. CDR3 length equals 15 residues. Germline V gives CDR1 LNHNV, CDR2 YYDKDF (reference sequence). The CDR3 sequence is CATSRGDTGKETQYF. CDR3 nucleotide sequence: TGTGCCACCAGCAGAGGGGACACGGGGAAAGAGACCCAGTACTTC.

This clonotype was seen a few times. V usage is TRBV6-5 and J usage is TRBJ1-2; 9 bases map to TRBD1. CDR3 length: 17 amino acids. Germline trimming cut 0 bases from V and 8 bases from J; bases unmatched to any gene: 13. In germline, CDR1 is MNHEY, CDR2 SVGAGI. The CDR3 sequence: CASSYSRQRTGGRGYTF. Written as DNA, the CDR3 is TGTGCCAGCAGTTACTCGCGCCAGAGAACAGGGGGCCGGGGCTACACCTTC.

The chain carries TRBV4-1 and TRBJ2-4, with 7 bases that match TRBD2. This CDR3 is 17 amino acids long. Losses at the gene ends were 3 bases for V and 0 bases for J; bases not matched to a gene: 8. Germline loops: CDR1 MGHRA, CDR2 YSYEKL. The CDR3 nucleotides are TGCGCCAGCAGCCAGACCCTAGCGGAGCTAGCCAAAAACATTCAGTACTTC. This sequence encodes CASSQTLAELAKNIQYF.

This CDR3 reads CASSPGTSRNNEQFF. DNA for the CDR3: TGTGCCAGCAGCCCCGGGACTAGCAGAAACAATGAGCAGTTCTTC. The chain is built from TRBV7-3 and TRBJ2-1; 9 bases are shared with TRBD2. Germline V gene data show CDR1 as SGHTA and CDR2 as FQGTGA. CDR3 length equals 15 residues. Unmatched junction bases numbered 7, after V lost 5 bases and J lost 5 bases. Full variable domain (outside the CDR3, taken from reference TRBV7-3 and TRBJ2-1): GAGVSQTPSNKVTEKGKYVELRCDPISGHTALYWYRQSLGQGPEFLIYFQGTGAADDSGLPNDRFFAVRPEGSVSTLKIQRTERGDSAVYLCASSPGTSRNNEQFFGPGTRLTVL.

The rearrangement links TRBV5-1 to TRBJ2-2, with D hard to call. Trimming took off 0 bases at V and 0 bases at J, with 12 bases between the two ends. The CDR3 is 17 residues long. Looked up from germline, CDR1 is SGHRS and CDR2 is YFSETQ. The CDR3 reads CASSLDNNRANTGELFF. In DNA, the CDR3 is TGCGCCAGCAGCTTGGATAACAATCGCGCGAACACCGGGGAGCTGTTTTTT.

The chain recombines TRBV14 with TRBJ1-1; D uncertain. Germline V gene lookup returns CDR1 SGHDN and CDR2 FVKESK. V lost 1 base, J lost 1 base, and 10 bases lay in between. The CDR3 sequence is 15 residues long. CDR3 region: CASSQVMGANTEAFF. DNA for the CDR3: TGTGCCAGCAGCCAAGTCATGGGTGCGAACACTGAAGCTTTCTTT.

This clonotype has a handful of counts. The chain couples TRBV14 to TRBJ1-2, with D possibly matching TRBD1 (6 bases). CDR3 length: 13 residues. Germline assignment: CDR1 SGHDN and CDR2 FVKESK. The ends were cut back, 3 bases at V and 8 bases at J, with 13 bases in the middle. The CDR3 DNA reads TGTGCCAGCAGCCATGGACAGTCGGGCGGCTACACCTTC. Protein: CASSHGQSGGYTF.

The chain carries TRBV7-3 and TRBJ2-2, with D tentatively TRBD2 (6 bases). The ends were cut back, 1 base at V and 6 bases at J, with 9 bases in the middle. Per the germline V gene, CDR1 is SGHTA and CDR2 is FQGTGA. The CDR3 extends over 14 amino acids. CDR3 in DNA: TGTGCCAGCAGCTTAAGTTCGGGGGCCGGGGAGCTGTTTTTT. Residues: CASSLSSGAGELFF.

The CDR3 loop is CAWSRGIYNEQFF. In nucleotides, the CDR3 is TGTGCCTGGAGCAGGGGGATCTACAATGAGCAGTTCTTC. This chain links TRBV30 with TRBJ2-1, with 7 positions matching TRBD1. The J segment lost 3 bases and the V segment lost 3 bases, leaving 2 bases of the junction unmatched. This CDR3 has 13 residues. Germline V gene sequence: CDR1 GTSNPN, CDR2 SVGIG (reference sequence). The whole variable domain, filled in from reference TRBV30 and TRBJ2-1, reads SQTIHQWPATLVQPVGSPLSLECTVEGTSNPNLYWYRQAAGRGLQLLFYSVGIGQISSEVPQNLSASRPQDRQFILSSKKLLLSDSGFYLCAWSRGIYNEQFFGPGTRLTVL.

In its sample, this clonotype was seen a few times. This sequence joins TRBV21-1 and TRBJ2-5; the D call TRBD2 from the table was never checked on the DNA. TRBV21-1 is designated a pseudogene. There are 18 residues in the CDR3. CDR3 DNA: TGTGCCAGCAGCAAAGCGAGTTTGGGCCGATCCAAGATTTGGACCCAGTACTTC. This sequence encodes CASSKASLGRSKIWTQYF.

J is TRBJ2-6 and V is TRBV20-1, with D perhaps matching TRBD1 or TRBD2 (7 bases each). There are 16 residues in the CDR3. V dropped 1 base and J dropped 4 bases, with 14 bases sitting between them. CDR1 is DFQATT, CDR2 SNEGSKA, per germline (reference sequence). The CDR3 reads CSARGRRGGGANVLTF. Written as DNA, the CDR3 is TGCAGTGCTAGAGGTCGCAGGGGGGGAGGGGCCAACGTCCTGACTTTC.

The chain has TRBV5-4 and TRBJ2-5; D is perhaps TRBD2 (6 bases). V was pared by 4 bases and J by 2 bases, with 12 bases between. Per the germline V gene, CDR1 is SGHNT and CDR2 is YYREEE (reference sequence). The CDR3 consists of 14 residues. The CDR3, as DNA: TGTGCCAGCAGCCCGGGAGCTTCACAAGAGACCCAGTACTTC. Amino acid sequence: CASSPGASQETQYF. The full variable domain, completed using reference TRBV5-4 and TRBJ2-5, is ETGVTQSPTHLIKTRGQQVTLRCSSQSGHNTVSWYQQALGQGPQFIFQYYREEENGRGNFPPRFSGLQFPNYSSELNVNALELDDSALYLCASSPGASQETQYFGPGTRLLVL.